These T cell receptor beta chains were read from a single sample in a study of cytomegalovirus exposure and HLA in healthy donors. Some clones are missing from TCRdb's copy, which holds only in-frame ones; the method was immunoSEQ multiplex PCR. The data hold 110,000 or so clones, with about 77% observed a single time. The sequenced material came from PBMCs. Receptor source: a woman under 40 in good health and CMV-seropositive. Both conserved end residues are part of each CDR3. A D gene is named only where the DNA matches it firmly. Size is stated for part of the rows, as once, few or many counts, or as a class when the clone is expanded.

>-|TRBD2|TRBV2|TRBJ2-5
CASSDGGGGGQETQYF
TGTGCCAGCAGTGATGGGGGTGGCGGGGGTCAAGAGACCCAGTACTTC
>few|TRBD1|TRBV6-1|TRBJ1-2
CASQGALEGYTF
TGTGCCAGTCAGGGGGCGCTGGAAGGCTACACCTTC
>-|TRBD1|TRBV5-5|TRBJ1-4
CASSLVGQDGKLFF
TGTGCCAGCAGCTTGGTTGGACAGGACGGAAAACTGTTTTTT
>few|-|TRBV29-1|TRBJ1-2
CSVVQSGYTF
TGCAGCGTTGTACAGTCTGGCTACACCTTC
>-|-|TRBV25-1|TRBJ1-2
CASSDFGAYGYTF
TGTGCCAGCAGTGATTTTGGAGCATATGGCTACACCTTC
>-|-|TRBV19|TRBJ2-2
CASSTRSTPAGELFF
TGTGCCAGTAGTACACGCTCCACTCCGGCCGGGGAGCTGTTTTTT
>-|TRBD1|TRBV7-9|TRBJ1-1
CASSRGQGANTEAFF
TGTGCCAGCAGCCGTGGACAGGGGGCGAACACTGAAGCTTTCTTT
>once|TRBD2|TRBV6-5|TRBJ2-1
CASSPRTSGRGGQFF
TGTGCCAGCAGTCCACGGACTAGCGGGAGAGGAGGGCAGTTCTTC
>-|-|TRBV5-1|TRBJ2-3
CASSSTGRSSTDTQYF
TGCGCCAGCAGCTCGACAGGCAGATCTAGCACAGATACGCAGTATTTT
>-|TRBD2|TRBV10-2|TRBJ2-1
CASSWTSGQDEQFF
TGCGCCAGCAGCTGGACTAGCGGTCAGGATGAGCAGTTCTTC
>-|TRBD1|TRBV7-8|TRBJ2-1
CASSLPKGANEQFF
TGTGCCAGCAGCTTACCAAAGGGGGCCAATGAGCAGTTCTTC
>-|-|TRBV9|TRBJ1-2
CASSVSGAPPSGYTF
TGTGCCAGCAGCGTATCGGGAGCGCCTCCGAGTGGCTACACCTTC
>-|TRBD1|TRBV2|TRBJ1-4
CASSEGQRNEKLFF
TGTGCCAGCAGTGAGGGACAGCGTAATGAAAAACTGTTTTTT
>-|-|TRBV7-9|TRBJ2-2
CASSSYSGNTGELFF
TGTGCCAGCAGCTCCTATAGCGGGAACACCGGGGAGCTGTTTTTT
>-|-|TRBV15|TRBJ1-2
CATSRERDGRDPGYTF
TGTGCCACCAGCAGAGAGCGGGACGGGAGAGATCCTGGCTACACCTTC
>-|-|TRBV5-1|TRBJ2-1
CASRMTGDTHLSSYNEQFF
TGCGCCAGCAGAATGACGGGGGATACACACCTCAGCTCCTACAATGAGCAGTTCTTC
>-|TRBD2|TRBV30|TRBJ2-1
CAWAAGLYNEQFF
TGTGCCTGGGCAGCGGGATTGTACAATGAGCAGTTCTTC
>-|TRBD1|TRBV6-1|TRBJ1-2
CASSGWQGARKYYGYTF
TGTGCCAGCAGTGGATGGCAGGGGGCGCGGAAATACTATGGCTACACCTTC
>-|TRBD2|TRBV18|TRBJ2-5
CASSKGLAGEETQYF
TGTGCCAGCTCAAAGGGACTAGCGGGGGAAGAGACCCAGTACTTC
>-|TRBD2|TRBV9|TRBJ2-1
CASSPRDGLADYNEQFF
TGTGCCAGCAGCCCACGGGATGGGCTAGCGGACTACAATGAGCAGTTCTTC
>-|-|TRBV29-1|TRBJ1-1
CSVKLGTEAFF
TGCAGCGTAAAACTAGGGACTGAAGCTTTCTTT
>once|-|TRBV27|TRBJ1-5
CASTPPRAQPQHF
TGTGCCAGCACCCCGCCCAGGGCACAGCCCCAGCATTTT
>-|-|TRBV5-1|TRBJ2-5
CASSLSLSQETQYF
TGCGCCAGCAGCTTGTCTCTCAGTCAAGAGACCCAGTACTTC
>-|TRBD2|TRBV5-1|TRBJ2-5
CASSLSFLTSGGLRQGTQYF
TGCGCCAGCAGCTTGAGTTTCTTGACTAGCGGGGGGCTCCGACAGGGGACCCAGTACTTC
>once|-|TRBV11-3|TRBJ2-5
CASSAELETQYF
TGTGCCAGCAGCGCGGAACTAGAGACCCAGTACTTC
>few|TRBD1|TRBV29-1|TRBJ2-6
CSVKTGGTGANVLTF
TGCAGCGTTAAGACAGGGGGGACTGGGGCCAACGTCCTGACTTTC
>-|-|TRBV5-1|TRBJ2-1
CASSIGSGGPYNEQFF
TGCGCCAGCAGCATCGGTTCAGGGGGGCCCTACAATGAGCAGTTCTTC
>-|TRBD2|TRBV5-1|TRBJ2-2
CASSLVGLGGGELFF
TGCGCCAGCAGCTTGGTTGGACTAGGTGGCGGGGAGCTGTTTTTT
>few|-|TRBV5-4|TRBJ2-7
CASSLNTYEQYF
TGTGCCAGCAGCTTGAACACCTACGAGCAGTACTTC
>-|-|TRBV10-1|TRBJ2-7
CASRNDRSSYEQYF
TGCGCCAGCAGAAACGACAGGAGCTCCTACGAGCAGTACTTC
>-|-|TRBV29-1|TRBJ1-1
CSVVTIEAFF
TGCAGCGTTGTTACTATTGAAGCTTTCTTT
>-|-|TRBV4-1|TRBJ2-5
CASGDFIEAQYF
TGCGCCAGCGGGGACTTTATCGAGGCCCAGTACTTC
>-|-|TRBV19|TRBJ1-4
CASTAALGTNEKLFF
TGTGCCAGTACCGCGGCCTTGGGAACTAATGAAAAACTGTTTTTT
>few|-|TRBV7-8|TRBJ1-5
CASSLESGVNQPQHF
TGTGCCAGCAGCTTAGAATCTGGAGTCAATCAGCCCCAGCATTTT
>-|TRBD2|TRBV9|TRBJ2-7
CASSASGSAPYEQYF
TGTGCCAGCAGCGCCAGCGGGAGTGCCCCCTACGAGCAGTACTTC
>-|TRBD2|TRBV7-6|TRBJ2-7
CASSLDAGAHEQYF
TGTGCCAGCAGCTTAGATGCGGGAGCCCACGAGCAGTACTTC
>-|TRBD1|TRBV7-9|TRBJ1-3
CASSSDPTGGSGNTIYF
TGTGCCAGCAGCTCCGATCCTACAGGGGGCTCTGGAAACACCATATATTTT
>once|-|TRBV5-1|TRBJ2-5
CASSLGSSGRQETQYF
TGCGCCAGCAGCTTGGGTTCGAGCGGTAGGCAAGAGACCCAGTACTTC
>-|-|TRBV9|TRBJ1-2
CASSVGDYGYTF
TGTGCCAGCAGCGTAGGAGACTATGGCTACACCTTC
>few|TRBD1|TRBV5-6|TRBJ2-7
CASSLRDRTYEQYF
TGTGCCAGCAGCCTCCGGGACAGGACCTACGAGCAGTACTTC
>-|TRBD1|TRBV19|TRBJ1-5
CASSILGQGYQPQHF
TGTGCCAGTAGTATCTTGGGACAGGGATATCAGCCCCAGCATTTT
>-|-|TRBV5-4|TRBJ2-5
CASSLGGTQETQYF
TGTGCCAGCAGCTTGGGAGGCACCCAAGAGACCCAGTACTTC
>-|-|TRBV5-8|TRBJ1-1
CASKAGRKLNTEAFF
TGTGCCAGCAAAGCAGGGCGCAAGTTGAACACTGAAGCTTTCTTT
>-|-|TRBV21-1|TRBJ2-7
CASSKRSLRGGEQYF
TGTGCCAGCAGCAAAAGGTCCCTGCGGGGGGGCGAGCAGTACTTC
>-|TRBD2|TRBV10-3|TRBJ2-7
CAISESRGGVYEQYF
TGTGCCATCAGTGAGTCTCGCGGGGGGGTGTACGAGCAGTACTTC
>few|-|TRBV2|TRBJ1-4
CASSQGQGEKLFF
TGTGCCAGCAGTCAGGGTCAGGGTGAAAAACTGTTTTTT
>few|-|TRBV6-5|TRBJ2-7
CATRGGFSSYEQYF
TGTGCCACCCGAGGTGGCTTCAGCTCCTACGAGCAGTACTTC